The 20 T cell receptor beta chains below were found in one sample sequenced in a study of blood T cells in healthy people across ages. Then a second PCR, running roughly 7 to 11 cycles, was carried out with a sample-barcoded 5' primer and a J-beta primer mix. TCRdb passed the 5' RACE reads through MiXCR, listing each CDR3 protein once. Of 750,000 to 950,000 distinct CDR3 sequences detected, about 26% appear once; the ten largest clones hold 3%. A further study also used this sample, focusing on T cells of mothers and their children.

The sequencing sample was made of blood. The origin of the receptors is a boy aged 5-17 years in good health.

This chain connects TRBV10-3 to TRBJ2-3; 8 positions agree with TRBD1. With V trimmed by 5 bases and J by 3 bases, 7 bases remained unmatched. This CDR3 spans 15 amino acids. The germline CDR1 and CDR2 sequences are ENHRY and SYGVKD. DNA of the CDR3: TGTGCCATCAGTACAGACAGGGGTATGACAGATACGCAGTATTTT. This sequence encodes CAISTDRGMTDTQYF.

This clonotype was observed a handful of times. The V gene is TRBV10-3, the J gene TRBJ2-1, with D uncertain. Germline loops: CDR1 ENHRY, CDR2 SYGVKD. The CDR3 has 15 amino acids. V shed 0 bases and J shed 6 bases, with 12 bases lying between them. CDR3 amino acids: CAISESGGSGNEQFF. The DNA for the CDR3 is TGTGCCATCAGTGAGTCTGGTGGCTCTGGCAATGAGCAGTTCTTC.

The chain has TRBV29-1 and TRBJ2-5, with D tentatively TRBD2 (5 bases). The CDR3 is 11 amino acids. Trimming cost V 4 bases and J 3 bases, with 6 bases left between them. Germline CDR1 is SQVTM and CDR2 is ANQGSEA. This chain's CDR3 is CSVAGEETQYF. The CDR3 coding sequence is TGCAGCGTTGCCGGGGAAGAGACCCAGTACTTC. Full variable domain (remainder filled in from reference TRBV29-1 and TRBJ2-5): SAVISQKPSRDICQRGTSLTIQCQVDSQVTMMFWYRQQPGQSLTLIATANQGSEATYESGFVIDKFPISRPNLTFSTLTVSNMSPEDSSIYLCSVAGEETQYFGPGTRLLVL.

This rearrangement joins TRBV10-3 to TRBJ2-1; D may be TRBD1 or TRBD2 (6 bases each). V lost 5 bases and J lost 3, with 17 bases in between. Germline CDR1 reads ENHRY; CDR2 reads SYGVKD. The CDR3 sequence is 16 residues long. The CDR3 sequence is CAISSPKGGSYNEQFF. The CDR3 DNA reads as TGTGCCATCAGTAGTCCTAAAGGGGGGAGCTACAATGAGCAGTTCTTC.

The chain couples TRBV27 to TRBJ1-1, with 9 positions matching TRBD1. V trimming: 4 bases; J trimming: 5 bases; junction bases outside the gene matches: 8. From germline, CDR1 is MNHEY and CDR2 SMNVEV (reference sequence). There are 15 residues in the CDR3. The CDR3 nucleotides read TGTGCCAGCAGTTCCTTCGGGACAGGGCAAACTGAAGCTTTCTTT. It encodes CASSSFGTGQTEAFF.

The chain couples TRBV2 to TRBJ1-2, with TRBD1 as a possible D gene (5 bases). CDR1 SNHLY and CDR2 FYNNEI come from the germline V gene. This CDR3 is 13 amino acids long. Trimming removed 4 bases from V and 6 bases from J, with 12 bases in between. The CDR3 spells CASSASGGDGYTF. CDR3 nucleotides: TGTGCCAGCAGTGCGTCGGGGGGGGATGGCTACACCTTC.

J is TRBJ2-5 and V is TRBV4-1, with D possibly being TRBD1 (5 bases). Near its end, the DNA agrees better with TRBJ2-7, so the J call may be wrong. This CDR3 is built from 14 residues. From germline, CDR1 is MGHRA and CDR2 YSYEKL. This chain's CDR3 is CASRQKPGTYEQYF. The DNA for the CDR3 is TGCGCCAGCAGACAAAAACCAGGGACCTACGAGCAGTACTTC.

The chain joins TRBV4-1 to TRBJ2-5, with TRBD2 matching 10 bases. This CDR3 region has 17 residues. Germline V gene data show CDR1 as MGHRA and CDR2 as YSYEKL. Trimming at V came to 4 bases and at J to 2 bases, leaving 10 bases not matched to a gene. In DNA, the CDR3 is TGCGCCAGCAGCCTAAGGGGGCTAGCGGGGGCACAAGAGACCCAGTACTTC. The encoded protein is CASSLRGLAGAQETQYF.

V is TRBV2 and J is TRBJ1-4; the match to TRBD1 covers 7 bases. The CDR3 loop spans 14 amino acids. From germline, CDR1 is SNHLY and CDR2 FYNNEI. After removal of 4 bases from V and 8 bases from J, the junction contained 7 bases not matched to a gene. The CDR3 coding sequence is TGTGCCAGCAGTGTGGGACAGCTTTTAGAAAAACTGTTTTTT. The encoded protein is CASSVGQLLEKLFF.

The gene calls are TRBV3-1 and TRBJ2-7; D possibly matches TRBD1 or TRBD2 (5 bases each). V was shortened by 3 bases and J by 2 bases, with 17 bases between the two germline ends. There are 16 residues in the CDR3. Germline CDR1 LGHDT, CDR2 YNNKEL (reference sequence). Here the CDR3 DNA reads TGTGCCAGCAGCCAGGGCCGGGACCCGGACGCCTACGAGCAGTACTTC. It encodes CASSQGRDPDAYEQYF.

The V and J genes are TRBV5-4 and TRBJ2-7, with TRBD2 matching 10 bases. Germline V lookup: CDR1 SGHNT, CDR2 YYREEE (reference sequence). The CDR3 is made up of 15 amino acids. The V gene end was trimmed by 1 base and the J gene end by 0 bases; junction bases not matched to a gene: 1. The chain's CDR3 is CASSLTSGVSYEQYF. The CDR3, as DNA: TGTGCCAGCAGCTTGACTAGCGGGGTCTCCTACGAGCAGTACTTC.

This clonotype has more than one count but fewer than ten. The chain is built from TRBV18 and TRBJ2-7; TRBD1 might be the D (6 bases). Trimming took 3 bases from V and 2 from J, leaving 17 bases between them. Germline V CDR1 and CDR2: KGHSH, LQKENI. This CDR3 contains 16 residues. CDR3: CASSPLPGTKAYEQYF. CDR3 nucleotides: TGTGCCAGCTCACCCCTTCCTGGGACAAAGGCCTACGAGCAGTACTTC.

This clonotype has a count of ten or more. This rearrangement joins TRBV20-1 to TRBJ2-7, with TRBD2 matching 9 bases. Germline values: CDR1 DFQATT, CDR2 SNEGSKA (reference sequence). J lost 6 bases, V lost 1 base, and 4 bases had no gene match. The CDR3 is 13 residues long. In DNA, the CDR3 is TGCAGTGCTAGAGGAGCGGGGGGATTCGAGCAGTACTTC. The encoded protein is CSARGAGGFEQYF.

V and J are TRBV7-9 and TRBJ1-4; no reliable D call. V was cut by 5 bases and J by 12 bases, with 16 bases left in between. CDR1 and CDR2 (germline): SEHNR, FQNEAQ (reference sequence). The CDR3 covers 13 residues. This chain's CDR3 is CASSLGAGAELFF. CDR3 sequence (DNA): TGTGCCAGCAGCCTGGGAGCAGGAGCGGAACTGTTTTTT. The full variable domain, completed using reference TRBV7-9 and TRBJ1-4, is DTGVSQNPRHKITKRGQNVTFRCDPISEHNRLYWYRQTLGQGPEFLTYFQNEAQLEKSRLLSDRFSAERPKGSFSTLEIQRTEQGDSAMYLCASSLGAGAELFFGSGTQLSVL.

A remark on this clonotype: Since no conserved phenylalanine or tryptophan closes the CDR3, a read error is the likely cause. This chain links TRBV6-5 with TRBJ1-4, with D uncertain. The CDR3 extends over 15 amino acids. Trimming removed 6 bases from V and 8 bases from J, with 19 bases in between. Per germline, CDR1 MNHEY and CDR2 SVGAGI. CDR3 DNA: TGTGCCAGCAGCCCCGCGGGCCGGAGATTCGAAAAACTGTTTATT. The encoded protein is CASSPAGRRFEKLFI.

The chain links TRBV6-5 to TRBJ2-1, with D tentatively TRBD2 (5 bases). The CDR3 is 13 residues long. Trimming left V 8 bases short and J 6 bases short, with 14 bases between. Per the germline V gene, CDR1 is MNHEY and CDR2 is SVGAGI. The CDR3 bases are TGTGCCAGCCAGACTTTTCGGGGCAATGAGCAGTTCTTC. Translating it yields CASQTFRGNEQFF.

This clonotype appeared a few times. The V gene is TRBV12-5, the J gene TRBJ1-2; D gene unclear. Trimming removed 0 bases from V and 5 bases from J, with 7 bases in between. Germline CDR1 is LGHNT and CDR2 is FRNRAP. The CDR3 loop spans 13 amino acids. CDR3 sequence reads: CASGLVTSYGYTF. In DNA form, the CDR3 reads TGTGCTAGTGGTTTGGTTACCAGTTATGGCTACACCTTC.

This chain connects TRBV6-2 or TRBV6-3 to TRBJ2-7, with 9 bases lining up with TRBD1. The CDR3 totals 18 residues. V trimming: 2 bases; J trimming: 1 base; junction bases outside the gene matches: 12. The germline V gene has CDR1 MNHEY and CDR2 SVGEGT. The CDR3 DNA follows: TGTGCCAGCAGTTACCCGGGGACAGGGACGGCCCTATCCTACGAGCAGTACTTC. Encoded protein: CASSYPGTGTALSYEQYF.

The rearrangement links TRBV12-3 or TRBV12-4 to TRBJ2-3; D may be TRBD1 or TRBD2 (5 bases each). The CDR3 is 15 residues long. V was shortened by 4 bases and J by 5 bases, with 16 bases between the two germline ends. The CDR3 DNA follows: TGTGCCAGCAGTTCGTCCGGAGCGAGGGGAGATACGCAGTATTTT. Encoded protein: CASSSSGARGDTQYF.

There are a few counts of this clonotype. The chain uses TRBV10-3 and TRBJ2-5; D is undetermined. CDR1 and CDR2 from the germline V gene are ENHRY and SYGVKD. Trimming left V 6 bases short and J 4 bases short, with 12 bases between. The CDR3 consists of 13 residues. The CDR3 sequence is CAIRGDQGETQYF. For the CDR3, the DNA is TGTGCCATCAGAGGCGATCAAGGAGAGACCCAGTACTTC.